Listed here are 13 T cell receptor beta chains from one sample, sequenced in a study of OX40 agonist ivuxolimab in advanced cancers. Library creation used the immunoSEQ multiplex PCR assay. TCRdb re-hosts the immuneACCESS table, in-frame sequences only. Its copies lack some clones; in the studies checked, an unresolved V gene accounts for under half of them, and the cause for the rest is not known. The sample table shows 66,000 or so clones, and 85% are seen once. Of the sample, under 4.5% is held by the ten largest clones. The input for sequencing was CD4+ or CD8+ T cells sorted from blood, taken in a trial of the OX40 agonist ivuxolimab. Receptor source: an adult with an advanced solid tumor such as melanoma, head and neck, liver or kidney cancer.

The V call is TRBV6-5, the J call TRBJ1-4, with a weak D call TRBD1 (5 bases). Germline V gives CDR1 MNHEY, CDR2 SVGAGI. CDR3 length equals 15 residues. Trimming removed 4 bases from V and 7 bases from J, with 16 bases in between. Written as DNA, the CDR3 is TGTGCCAGCAGTTCGCGTTGGACAACTGGTGAAAAACTGTTTTTT. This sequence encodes CASSSRWTTGEKLFF.

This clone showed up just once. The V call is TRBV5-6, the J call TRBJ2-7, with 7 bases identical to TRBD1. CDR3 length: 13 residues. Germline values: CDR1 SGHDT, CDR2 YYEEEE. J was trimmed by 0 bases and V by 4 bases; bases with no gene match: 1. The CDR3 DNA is TGTGCCAGCAGCGGGACAGACTCCTACGAGCAGTACTTC. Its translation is CASSGTDSYEQYF. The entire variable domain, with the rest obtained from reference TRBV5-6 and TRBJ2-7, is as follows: DAGVTQSPTHLIKTRGQQVTLRCSPKSGHDTVSWYQQALGQGPQFIFQYYEEEERQRGNFPDRFSGHQFPNYSSELNVNALLLGDSALYLCASSGTDSYEQYFGPGTRLTVT.

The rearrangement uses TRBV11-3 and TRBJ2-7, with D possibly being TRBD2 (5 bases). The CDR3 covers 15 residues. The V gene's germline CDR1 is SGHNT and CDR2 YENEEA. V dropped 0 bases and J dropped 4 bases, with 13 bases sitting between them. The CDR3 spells CASSLDASGPYEQYF. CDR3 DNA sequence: TGTGCCAGCAGCTTAGATGCGAGCGGTCCATACGAGCAGTACTTC.

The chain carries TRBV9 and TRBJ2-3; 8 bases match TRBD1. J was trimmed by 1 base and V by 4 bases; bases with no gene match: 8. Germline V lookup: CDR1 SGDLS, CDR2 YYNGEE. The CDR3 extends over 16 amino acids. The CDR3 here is CASSTRTGYGTDTQYF. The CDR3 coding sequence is TGTGCCAGCAGCACGAGGACAGGGTATGGCACAGATACGCAGTATTTT. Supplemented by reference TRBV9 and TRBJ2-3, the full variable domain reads DSGVTQTPKHLITATGQRVTLRCSPRSGDLSVYWYQQSLDQGLQFLIQYYNGEERAKGNILERFSAQQFPDLHSELNLSSLELGDSALYFCASSTRTGYGTDTQYFGPGTRLTVL.

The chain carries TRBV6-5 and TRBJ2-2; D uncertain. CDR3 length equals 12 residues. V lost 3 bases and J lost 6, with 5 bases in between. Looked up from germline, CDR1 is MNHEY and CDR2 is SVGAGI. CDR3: CASSYRPGELFF. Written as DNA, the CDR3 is TGTGCCAGCAGTTATAGACCCGGGGAGCTGTTTTTT.

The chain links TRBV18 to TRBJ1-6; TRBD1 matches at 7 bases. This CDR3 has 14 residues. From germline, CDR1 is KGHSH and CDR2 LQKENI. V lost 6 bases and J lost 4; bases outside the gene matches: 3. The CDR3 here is CASSQGQYNSPLHF. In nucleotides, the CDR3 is TGTGCCAGCTCGCAGGGACAGTATAATTCACCCCTCCACTTT.

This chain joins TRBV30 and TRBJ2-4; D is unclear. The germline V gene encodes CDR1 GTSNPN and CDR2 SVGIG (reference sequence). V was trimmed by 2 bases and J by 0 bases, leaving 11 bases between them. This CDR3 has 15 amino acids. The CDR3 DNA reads TGTGCCTGGAGTTCGCAGACGCTAGCCAAAAACATTCAGTACTTC. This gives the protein CAWSSQTLAKNIQYF. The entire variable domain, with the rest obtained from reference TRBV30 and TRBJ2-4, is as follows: SQTIHQWPATLVQPVGSPLSLECTVEGTSNPNLYWYRQAAGRGLQLLFYSVGIGQISSEVPQNLSASRPQDRQFILSSKKLLLSDSGFYLCAWSSQTLAKNIQYFGAGTRLSVL.

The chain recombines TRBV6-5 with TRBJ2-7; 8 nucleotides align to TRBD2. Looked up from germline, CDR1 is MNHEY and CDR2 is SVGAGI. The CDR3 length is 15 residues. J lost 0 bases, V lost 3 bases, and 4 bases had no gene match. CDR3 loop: CASSYGGLASYEQYF. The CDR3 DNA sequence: TGTGCCAGCAGTTATGGCGGACTAGCCTCCTACGAGCAGTACTTC.

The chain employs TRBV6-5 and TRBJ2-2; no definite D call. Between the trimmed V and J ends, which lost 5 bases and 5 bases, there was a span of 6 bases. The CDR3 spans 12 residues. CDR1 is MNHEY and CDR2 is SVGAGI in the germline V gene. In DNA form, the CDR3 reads TGTGCCAGCAGTCGAAGAACCGGGGAGCTGTTTTTT. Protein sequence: CASSRRTGELFF.

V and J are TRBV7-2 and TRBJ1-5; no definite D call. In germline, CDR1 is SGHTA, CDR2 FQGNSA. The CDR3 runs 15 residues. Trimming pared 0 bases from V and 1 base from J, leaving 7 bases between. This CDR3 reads CASSLAARSNQPQHF. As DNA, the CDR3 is TGTGCCAGCAGCTTAGCAGCCCGGAGCAATCAGCCCCAGCATTTT.

The CDR3 loop is CASSFTLGSRVYF. Written as DNA, the CDR3 is TGTGCCAGCAGTTTCACTCTTGGTTCGAGGGTATATTTT. This rearrangement joins TRBV28 to TRBJ1-3; D is ambiguous. CDR1 and CDR2 (germline): MDHEN, SYDVKM. Trimming removed 3 bases from V and 14 bases from J, with 17 bases in between. The CDR3 has 13 residues. Full variable domain (outside the CDR3, taken from reference TRBV28 and TRBJ1-3): DVKVTQSSRYLVKRTGEKVFLECVQDMDHENMFWYRQDPGLGLRLIYFSYDVKMKEKGDIPEGYSVSREKKERFSLILESASTNQTSMYLCASSFTLGSRVYFGEGSWLTVV.

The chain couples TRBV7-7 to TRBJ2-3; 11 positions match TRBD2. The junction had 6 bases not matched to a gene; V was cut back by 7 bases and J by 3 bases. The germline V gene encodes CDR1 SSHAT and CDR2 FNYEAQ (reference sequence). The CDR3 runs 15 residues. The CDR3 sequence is CASILRLAGTDTQYF. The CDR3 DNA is TGTGCCAGCATCCTCCGACTAGCGGGAACAGATACGCAGTATTTT.

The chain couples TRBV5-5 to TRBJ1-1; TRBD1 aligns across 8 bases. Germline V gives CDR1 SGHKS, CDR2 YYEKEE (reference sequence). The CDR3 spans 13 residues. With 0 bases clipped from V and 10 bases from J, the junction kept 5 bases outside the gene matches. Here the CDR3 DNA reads TGTGCCAGCAGCTTGGCAGGGGGCCGGGGAGCTTTCTTT. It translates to CASSLAGGRGAFF.